The text below deals with one T cell receptor (beta chain). Its target is not known. Time point described: pretreatment peripheral blood. The CDR3 is 14 amino acids. Germline V gene data show CDR1 as LNHNV and CDR2 as YYDKDF (reference sequence). The junction had 7 bases not matched to a gene; V was cut back by 2 bases and J by 6 bases. The data originate from a study of PD-L1 blockade in urothelial cancer. Study-wide results and caveats: Tumor-associated blood clones were expanded more by durable-benefit patients at 3 weeks.

The protocol was immunoSEQ multiplex PCR, while the TCRdb copy is restricted to in-frame clones and leaves out a portion. The repertoire holds about 70,000 clones, under 90% seen once, with under 6% in the top ten. Sequencing was performed on PBMCs, taken around atezolizumab (anti-PD-L1) treatment. The chain joins TRBV15 to TRBJ2-7; 7 positions agree with TRBD1. This receptor was obtained from a man between 65 and 79 years old with urothelial cancer. CDR3 coding DNA: TGTGCCACCAGCAGACGAGGGGGCCTCCTCGAGCAGTACTTC. Translating gives CATSRRGGLLEQYF.